The present TCR beta chain was sequenced within a study of tumor-infiltrating lymphocytes in primary liver carcinoma (dated by TCRdb to about 2017). As for the study more broadly: Hepatocellular carcinoma (four) or combined HCC and intrahepatic cholangiocarcinoma (one) was present in the five patients, who were three men and two women aged 30 to 69 years. The five patients had tumors staged T1-T3 N0M0, with maximum diameters ranging from about 4 to 11 cm. Each sample produced about 3.5 to 8 million productive TCRbeta reads, and read depth showed no significant difference between tissue types. The study combined TCRbeta repertoire sequencing, expression microarrays and whole-exome sequencing across five regions of each liver tumor, with adjacent normal tissue and blood. A total of approximately 35 specimens from 5 patients, comprising about 25 tumor regions, 5 adjacent noncancerous liver tissues and 5 peripheral blood samples, were covered by TCRbeta repertoire sequencing. The 25 or so tumor region samples were profiled with Agilent mRNA microarrays so that TCRbeta repertoire diversity could be related to the local molecular phenotype. Repertoires from technical replicates were highly reproducible, with mean shared-clone rates about 0.88 and correlation coefficients above 0.98.

Using a constant-region primer and ProtoScript II reverse transcriptase, TCRbeta-specific cDNA was reverse-transcribed from 450 to 650 ng total RNA. TCRbeta libraries were built with three nested multiplex PCR rounds, a slightly modified ARM-PCR procedure. Each of the first two PCR rounds ran for approximately 10 cycles using multiplex TRBV1-TRBV30 forward primers together with a Cbeta reverse primer. Sample barcodes and Illumina adapters were added in a final 25-cycle PCR using Deep VentR polymerase. Before sequencing, amplicons of 200-500 bp were purified from gel using a QIAquick gel extraction kit. An Illumina HiSeq 2500 was used to sequence the TCRbeta amplicons with 250-bp paired-end reads. The paper's data handling went like this. To recover full CDR3 sequences, reads were quality-trimmed using Trimmomatic v0.33 and paired reads were then merged using FLASH v1.2.11. MiGEC v1.2.1b assigned V, D and J germline segments to the rearranged TCRbeta sequences. Clonotype statistics, along with Shannon-Wiener diversity indices, were calculated using VDJtools v1.0.0. To cut down on sampling bias, every analysis after diversity analysis relied on just the 250 most abundant clonotypes from each sample. TCRdb ran its own pipeline on the public reads, namely fastp trimming at Q25 and MiXCR clone calling, and kept in-frame beta chains. Identical CDR3 protein sequences are pooled into one entry, listed with their most common genes and DNA. The V and J calls come from TCRdb's annotation, not from the publication. The sample table records some 64,000 distinct CDR3 sequences; about 65% of these occur just once. The ten most abundant clones make up 40% of the sample.

The germline V gene (reference sequence) sets CDR1 to LNHDA and CDR2 to SQIVND. V and J are trimmed by 4 bases and 7 bases, and the gene matches miss 7 bases of the junction. There are 14 amino acids in the CDR3, from cysteine to phenylalanine inclusive. Only CDR3 DNA remains: 42 bases, in frame from the first base. Beyond this particular receptor, the publication reports: Because only the TCR beta chain was sequenced and unpaired alpha chains were not captured, true repertoire diversity is likely underestimated. With just a few patients in the study, the authors point out that the findings should be validated in a larger study. Only about 7-24% of top clones were present in all five regions of a tumor, suggesting spatial heterogeneity of tumor-infiltrating T cells. The top 250 clones made up a significantly larger repertoire fraction in tumors than in blood (p = 0.039). Repertoire overlap was found to be higher between tumor regions (mean approximately 35%) than between tumor-adjacent (roughly 17%) or tumor-blood (around 14%) pairs, consistent with antigen-driven expansion. Because the samples were bulk and unsorted, CD4+ and CD8+ T cell repertoires could not be compared.

As regards this clonotype: The target of this receptor is not known. The sample holds no much larger clone one base away, and base qualities are not on file.

Total RNA and DNA were co-extracted from approximately 20-30 mg of bulk tissue with the AllPrep DNA/RNA mini kit, without cell sorting. Between late 2015 and March 2016, several patients in China with histopathologically diagnosed primary liver carcinoma had surgical resection. At the time of sampling, the patients were treatment-naive and had chronic HBV infection. Each tumor was sampled at five spatially separated regions: the tumor centre plus the superior, inferior, left-lateral and right-lateral poles. Histological examination found more than 80% viable tumor cells in every tumor sample. Fresh tumor and adjacent tissue pieces were bisected; one half was stored in RNAlater at -80°C, the other sent for histology.

The receptor comes from a man in his forties with primary liver carcinoma and hepatitis B virus infection. The receptor chain draws on TRBV19 and TRBJ2-1, and TRBD1 matches 7 of the central bases. The sample was liver tumor tissue from sampling region 4. The cell subset or site tag for this specimen amounts to: tumor region T4, right-lateral pole. The CDR3 is CASSKGTVRNEQFF. In nucleotide form, the sequence is TGTGCCAGTAGTAAGGGGACAGTGCGGAATGAGCAGTTCTTC.